The table lists the clone carrying this T cell receptor beta chain with a few counts. The data originate from a study of blood T cell repertoires in COVID-19. V lost 2 bases, J lost 8 bases, and 19 bases lay in between. This CDR3 region has 16 residues. From germline, CDR1 is SGDLS and CDR2 YYNGEE. Measured with immunoSEQ multiplex PCR; TCRdb has only the in-frame clones, and not every one. The table shows approximately 200,000 clones, with around 88% occurring only once. The sequence derives from a woman under 40 who had been exposed to COVID-19. The V gene is TRBV9, the J gene TRBJ1-4, with D perhaps TRBD1 (5 bases). The sequenced sample consisted of PBMCs or T cells enriched from blood (not recorded which). CDR3 in DNA: TGTGCCAGCAGCGTTACCCCGGGACCGGGGGAGGAAAAACTGTTTTTT. It is translated as CASSVTPGPGEEKLFF.